This T cell receptor (beta chain) was identified in a study of cytomegalovirus exposure and HLA in healthy donors. Germline assignment: CDR1 GTSNPN and CDR2 SVGIG (reference sequence). This CDR3 is 16 amino acids long. Unmatched junction bases numbered 14, after V lost 6 bases and J lost 0 bases. The primer mix had 60 Vbeta and 13 Jbeta primers. Assay: immunoSEQ multiplex PCR; the TCRdb copy retains only in-frame clones and omits some. The sample has approximately 90,000 clones; about 74% are singletons. Points on this clone: Its specificity is unknown.

General study results and limits: As a later analysis revealed, most CMV-associated TCR beta chains appeared HLA-restricted. Roughly even sequencing depth across donors was the assumption behind the presence/absence analyses.

This TCR was sampled from a woman aged 45-65 years in good health and CMV-seropositive. V is TRBV30 and J is TRBJ2-7, with 7 bases matching TRBD1. Sequencing was done on a sample of PBMCs. The CDR3 spells CACEGAGERNSYEQYF. DNA of the CDR3: TGTGCCTGTGAGGGGGCTGGGGAGCGAAACTCCTACGAGCAGTACTTC. The full variable domain, with the rest looked up from reference TRBV30 and TRBJ2-7, is SQTIHQWPATLVQPVGSPLSLECTVEGTSNPNLYWYRQAAGRGLQLLFYSVGIGQISSEVPQNLSASRPQDRQFILSSKKLLLSDSGFYLCACEGAGERNSYEQYFGPGTRLTVT.